Each of the 32 T cell receptor beta chains below was sequenced from the same sample in a study of blood T cell repertoires in COVID-19. Profiled with immunoSEQ multiplex PCR; TCRdb holds only in-frame clones, not every one. The sample shows roughly 150,000 clones, 82% of them seen only once. The source material was PBMCs or T cells enriched from blood (not recorded which). Receptors originate from a man between 60 and 75 years old who had recovered from COVID-19.

This chain joins TRBV5-1 and TRBJ2-7; 10 bases are shared with TRBD2. J gave up 6 bases and V 1 base, and 7 bases lay outside the gene matches. In germline, CDR1 is SGHRS, CDR2 YFSETQ. The CDR3 extends over 15 amino acids. CDR3 amino acids: CASSLPSGSLSEQYF. The CDR3 DNA sequence: TGCGCCAGCAGCTTGCCTAGCGGGAGCTTGAGCGAGCAGTACTTC. Together with reference TRBV5-1 and TRBJ2-7, the CDR3 gives the full variable domain: KAGVTQTPRYLIKTRGQQVTLSCSPISGHRSVSWYQQTPGQGLQFLFEYFSETQRNKGNFPGRFSGRQFSNSRSEMNVSTLELGDSALYLCASSLPSGSLSEQYFGPGTRLTVT.

The gene calls are TRBV6-5 and TRBJ2-4; tentatively, D is TRBD1 (6 bases). CDR3 length: 14 residues. The V and J ends lost 5 bases and 2 bases respectively, with 10 bases between them. Per germline, CDR1 MNHEY and CDR2 SVGAGI. CDR3 in DNA: TGTGCCAGCAGTCTCAGGGACACCAAAAACATTCAGTACTTC. It encodes CASSLRDTKNIQYF.

V is TRBV27 and J is TRBJ2-2, with D perhaps matching TRBD1 (5 bases). The CDR3 totals 18 residues. Germline V gene data show CDR1 as MNHEY and CDR2 as SMNVEV (reference sequence). Trimming pared 0 bases from V and 8 bases from J, leaving 22 bases between. CDR3 in amino acids: CASSLSIDTGSGSGELFF. CDR3 DNA sequence: TGTGCCAGCAGTTTATCGATAGATACAGGCTCCGGGTCGGGGGAGCTGTTTTTT.

The chain carries TRBV5-1 and TRBJ1-1; 9 bases are a match to TRBD1. Germline trimming cut 4 bases from V and 10 bases from J; bases unmatched to any gene: 11. The CDR3 runs to 14 residues. Germline V gene sequence: CDR1 SGHRS, CDR2 YFSETQ. Here the CDR3 reads CASSATGTGNGAFF. In DNA, the CDR3 is TGCGCCAGCAGCGCCACCGGGACAGGGAACGGAGCTTTCTTT. Combining the CDR3 with reference TRBV5-1 and TRBJ1-1 gives the whole variable domain KAGVTQTPRYLIKTRGQQVTLSCSPISGHRSVSWYQQTPGQGLQFLFEYFSETQRNKGNFPGRFSGRQFSNSRSEMNVSTLELGDSALYLCASSATGTGNGAFFGQGTRLTVV.

About this clone itself: Other DNA sequences in the same sample also yield this CDR3. The chain recombines TRBV5-1 with TRBJ1-4; D is unresolved. The V and J ends lost 2 bases and 6 bases respectively, with 14 bases between them. CDR3 length: 15 residues. The germline gives CDR1 SGHRS, CDR2 YFSETQ. The CDR3 nucleotides read TGCGCCAGCAGCTTTAGCGGCGGTAGGGATGAAAAACTGTTTTTT. It specifies CASSFSGGRDEKLFF. Variable domain in full (rest from reference TRBV5-1 and TRBJ1-4): KAGVTQTPRYLIKTRGQQVTLSCSPISGHRSVSWYQQTPGQGLQFLFEYFSETQRNKGNFPGRFSGRQFSNSRSEMNVSTLELGDSALYLCASSFSGGRDEKLFFGSGTQLSVL.

The chain employs TRBV29-1 and TRBJ1-1, with 7 bases aligning to TRBD1. This CDR3 has 13 residues. The J segment lost 3 bases and the V segment lost 5 bases, leaving 6 bases of the junction unmatched. Looked up from germline, CDR1 is SQVTM and CDR2 is ANQGSEA. The CDR3 nucleotides are TGCAGCGTTACAGGGGTTTGGGACACTGAAGCTTTCTTT. Its translation is CSVTGVWDTEAFF.

V and J are TRBV10-2 and TRBJ2-2, with D unresolved. Germline CDR1 reads WSHSY; CDR2 reads SAAADI. Trimming shortened V by 8 bases and J by 5 bases, and 6 bases separated the two germline ends. This CDR3 comprises 11 residues. The CDR3 nucleotides read TGCGCCAGCCTCGGGACCGGGGAGCTGTTTTTT. As protein: CASLGTGELFF.

This clone occurred a few times. The chain combines TRBV5-1 with TRBJ1-6, with D tentatively TRBD1 (5 bases). The V and J ends lost 3 bases and 6 bases respectively, with 13 bases between them. Germline CDR1 is SGHRS and CDR2 is YFSETQ. The CDR3 spans 15 residues. For the CDR3, the DNA is TGCGCCAGCAGCTCCTCAGGGATAGGTAATTCACCCCTCCACTTT. Translation: CASSSSGIGNSPLHF.

The chain has TRBV5-1 and TRBJ2-7, with 7 nucleotides matching TRBD2. The V gene end was trimmed by 7 bases and the J gene end by 6 bases; junction bases not matched to a gene: 13. CDR1 and CDR2 from the germline V gene are SGHRS and YFSETQ. The CDR3 loop spans 14 amino acids. DNA of the CDR3: TGCGCCAGCGGGGCCGGACTAGTTCACGGCGAGCAGTACTTC. Protein sequence: CASGAGLVHGEQYF. The variable domain in full, completed from reference TRBV5-1 and TRBJ2-7, reads KAGVTQTPRYLIKTRGQQVTLSCSPISGHRSVSWYQQTPGQGLQFLFEYFSETQRNKGNFPGRFSGRQFSNSRSEMNVSTLELGDSALYLCASGAGLVHGEQYFGPGTRLTVT.

The V call is TRBV4-2, the J call TRBJ2-7, with 7 bases that match TRBD2. Trimming took 4 bases from V and 6 from J; bases not matched to a gene: 6. Germline V gene data show CDR1 as LGHNA and CDR2 as YNFKEQ. CDR3 size: 13 residues. The CDR3: CASSLQTSSEQYF. CDR3 sequence (DNA): TGTGCCAGCAGCCTACAGACTAGCAGCGAGCAGTACTTC.

The rearrangement links TRBV11-2 to TRBJ1-3, with D tentatively TRBD1 (6 bases). The CDR3 loop spans 16 amino acids. CDR1 and CDR2 from the germline V gene are SGHAT and FQNNGV. The V end was cut by 6 bases, the J end by 0 bases, with 15 bases between. CDR3 amino acids: CASSTGTPRSGNTIYF. In nucleotides, the CDR3 is TGTGCCAGCAGTACCGGGACACCCCGCTCTGGAAACACCATATATTTT. Complete variable domain (other parts from reference TRBV11-2 and TRBJ1-3): EAGVAQSPRYKIIEKRQSVAFWCNPISGHATLYWYQQILGQGPKLLIQFQNNGVVDDSQLPKDRFSAERLKGVDSTLKIQPAKLEDSAVYLCASSTGTPRSGNTIYFGEGSWLTVV.

This clone was seen ten or more times. The chain employs TRBV24-1 and TRBJ2-1; the D gene is possibly TRBD1 (6 bases). V was trimmed by 2 bases and J by 6 bases, leaving 10 bases between them. This CDR3 has 14 amino acids. The germline V gene encodes CDR1 KGHDR and CDR2 SFDVKD. The CDR3: CATSDYRVGNEQFF. For the CDR3, the DNA is TGTGCCACCAGTGATTACAGGGTCGGCAATGAGCAGTTCTTC.

The chain has TRBV3-1 (or the pseudogene TRBV3-2) and TRBJ2-5; D perhaps matches TRBD2 (7 bases). CDR1 is LGHDT, CDR2 YNNKEL, per germline (reference sequence). The V gene lost 0 bases and the J gene lost 4 bases, with 15 bases spanning the gap. The CDR3 has 16 residues. Here the CDR3 DNA reads TGTGCCAGCAGCCAAGATGCAGGGAGGGGGTCAGAGACCCAGTACTTC. Translating gives CASSQDAGRGSETQYF.

The V call is TRBV5-1, the J call TRBJ2-2, with 9 nucleotides matching TRBD1. The ends lost 0 bases at V and 6 bases at J; junction bases unmatched: 9. Germline CDR1 reads SGHRS; CDR2 reads YFSETQ. The CDR3 consists of 17 residues. The DNA of the CDR3 is TGCGCCAGCAGCTTGGCAAAACAGGGGGCGTTCGCCGGGGAGCTGTTTTTT. Its protein is CASSLAKQGAFAGELFF.

The CDR3 loop reads CASSIGALRYF. In DNA, the CDR3 is TGTGCCAGTAGTATAGGGGCTTTGAGGTACTTC. The chain has TRBV19 and TRBJ2-4; the D is unclear. Per the germline V gene, CDR1 is LNHDA and CDR2 is SQIVND (reference sequence). The CDR3 is 11 amino acids. V lost 1 base and J lost 15, with 10 bases in between.

The V gene is TRBV28, the J gene TRBJ2-7, with 13 nucleotides matching TRBD2. V shed 2 bases, J shed 6 bases, and the junction held 4 bases outside the gene matches. Per germline, CDR1 MDHEN and CDR2 SYDVKM. CDR3 length: 15 residues. CDR3 sequence (DNA): TGTGCCAGCAGTTTACGACTAGCGGGAGGTAGCGAGCAGTACTTC. It encodes CASSLRLAGGSEQYF.

The chain has TRBV3-1 (or the pseudogene TRBV3-2) and TRBJ2-7; 9 positions match TRBD2. After removal of 4 bases from V and 1 base from J, the junction contained 11 bases not matched to a gene. This CDR3 spans 17 amino acids. In germline, CDR1 is LGHDT, CDR2 YNNKEL (reference sequence). The CDR3 protein is CASSPFRSGGLSYEQYF. CDR3 DNA sequence: TGTGCCAGCAGCCCCTTCCGAAGCGGGGGGCTATCCTACGAGCAGTACTTC.

This clone showed up just once. The chain uses TRBV28 and TRBJ2-7; 12 bases map to TRBD1. Germline CDR1 MDHEN, CDR2 SYDVKM. The CDR3 covers 14 residues. V lost 6 bases and J lost 5; bases outside the gene matches: 5. The DNA for the CDR3 is TGTGCCAGCAGCCGGGACAGGGGGCTAGACGAGCAGTACTTC. Protein: CASSRDRGLDEQYF.

The chain couples TRBV28 to TRBJ2-7; D not certain. Germline V gene lookup returns CDR1 MDHEN and CDR2 SYDVKM. The CDR3 consists of 14 residues. V lost 10 bases to trimming and J lost 4 bases, with 20 bases between them. The CDR3 DNA follows: TGTGCCACCCTAACCTCGGGTCCCAAATACGAGCAGTACTTC. Encoded protein: CATLTSGPKYEQYF. The full variable domain, with the rest looked up from reference TRBV28 and TRBJ2-7, is DVKVTQSSRYLVKRTGEKVFLECVQDMDHENMFWYRQDPGLGLRLIYFSYDVKMKEKGDIPEGYSVSREKKERFSLILESASTNQTSMYLCATLTSGPKYEQYFGPGTRLTVT.

The chain employs TRBV16 and TRBJ2-1; maybe TRBD1 (6 bases). Per the germline V gene, CDR1 is KGHSY and CDR2 is FQNENV. V dropped 2 bases and J dropped 7 bases, with 9 bases sitting between them. The CDR3 sequence is 13 residues long. In nucleotides, the CDR3 is TGTGCCAGCAGCCAAACCAGGGGAAATGAGCAGTTCTTC. Its protein product is CASSQTRGNEQFF.

The chain employs TRBV30 and TRBJ2-3, with D tentatively TRBD2 (6 bases). The CDR3 spans 14 residues. Trimming removed 3 bases from V and 2 bases from J, with 12 bases in between. CDR1 and CDR2 (germline): GTSNPN, SVGIG (reference sequence). CDR3: CAWRAGRSTDTQYF. CDR3 in DNA: TGTGCCTGGAGGGCGGGGAGATCCACAGATACGCAGTATTTT. Drawing the rest from reference TRBV30 and TRBJ2-3, the complete variable domain is SQTIHQWPATLVQPVGSPLSLECTVEGTSNPNLYWYRQAAGRGLQLLFYSVGIGQISSEVPQNLSASRPQDRQFILSSKKLLLSDSGFYLCAWRAGRSTDTQYFGPGTRLTVL.

The rearrangement links TRBV29-1 to TRBJ2-7; 7 nucleotides align to TRBD2. The CDR3 runs 15 residues. Germline V gene data show CDR1 as SQVTM and CDR2 as ANQGSEA. J gave up 3 bases and V 7 bases, and 15 bases lay outside the gene matches. The CDR3 nucleotides read TGCAGCGCTGGGGGGGGGACCCCGTTAGACTACGAGCAGTACTTC. Translation gives CSAGGGTPLDYEQYF.

The chain links TRBV29-1 to TRBJ2-3, with TRBD2 matching over 8 bases. The CDR3 totals 14 residues. V dropped 8 bases and J dropped 1; count of bases not matched to a gene: 8. Germline-derived CDR1 and CDR2 are SQVTM and ANQGSEA. The CDR3 loop reads CSHPGREGTDTQYF. CDR3 nucleotide sequence: TGCAGCCACCCGGGGCGGGAGGGCACAGATACGCAGTATTTT.

This clone occurred once. The chain combines TRBV2 with TRBJ1-1, with 8 nucleotides matching TRBD1. This CDR3 is built from 16 residues. V was pared by 2 bases and J by 5 bases, with 10 bases of the junction left unmatched. Germline-derived CDR1 and CDR2 are SNHLY and FYNNEI. The CDR3 loop reads CASSESSGGLYTEAFF. The CDR3 nucleotides read TGTGCCAGCAGTGAATCGTCAGGGGGCTTATATACTGAAGCTTTCTTT.

The chain carries TRBV3-1 (or the pseudogene TRBV3-2) and TRBJ2-7, with 8 nucleotides matching TRBD1. The J segment lost 7 bases and the V segment lost 4 bases, leaving 15 bases of the junction unmatched. CDR1 and CDR2 (germline): LGHDT, YNNKEL (reference sequence). This CDR3 contains 16 residues. The CDR3 coding sequence is TGTGCCAGCAGCCTCCTCTCAGGCCAGGGGGCTCAAGAGCAGTACTTC. Amino acids: CASSLLSGQGAQEQYF.

The chain joins TRBV19 to TRBJ2-6; weak D call: TRBD1 (5 bases). The CDR3 sequence is 18 residues long. Germline CDR1 is LNHDA and CDR2 is SQIVND (reference sequence). Trimming left V 2 bases short and J 0 bases short, with 14 bases between. CDR3 nucleotides: TGTGCCAGTAGTATACGTGAAGGGGTTATCTCTGGGGCCAACGTCCTGACTTTC. Its protein is CASSIREGVISGANVLTF.

Concerning this clone itself: Germline and junction disagree at one end, which may indicate a read error. The chain links TRBV6-1 to TRBJ2-7, with D possibly TRBD1 on 5 matching bases. Germline V gene sequence: CDR1 MNHNS, CDR2 SASEGT. The length of the CDR3 is 12 residues. CDR3 nucleotide sequence: TGTGCCAGCAGTGAGCCGAGTTGGAGACAGAGCTTC. This codes for CASSEPSWRQSF.

The J gene is TRBJ1-4, the V gene TRBV7-3; 10 positions match TRBD1. Germline lookup yields CDR1 SGHTA and CDR2 FQGTGA. The CDR3 contains 14 residues. The J segment lost 8 bases and the V segment lost 5 bases, leaving 5 bases of the junction unmatched. This CDR3 is CASSRPGQGEKLFF. CDR3 sequence (DNA): TGTGCCAGCAGCAGACCGGGACAGGGGGAAAAACTGTTTTTT.

This clone showed up just once. The chain has TRBV28 and TRBJ2-7, with 9 bases lining up with TRBD1. The germline V gene encodes CDR1 MDHEN and CDR2 SYDVKM. There are 15 residues in the CDR3. V gave up 1 base and J gave up 7 bases; unmatched junction bases: 8. The chain's CDR3 is CASSLYLGQGGEQYF. In nucleotides, the CDR3 is TGTGCCAGCAGTTTATATTTGGGACAGGGAGGTGAGCAGTACTTC.

This clone was detected a few times. This chain connects TRBV7-2 to TRBJ2-3, with D tentatively TRBD1 (5 bases). Germline lookup yields CDR1 SGHTA and CDR2 FQGNSA. CDR3 length equals 12 residues. The germline V and J ends were trimmed by 3 bases and 6 bases, with 7 bases remaining between them. The CDR3 DNA reads TGTGCCAGCAGCTTTAGGGGTGATACGCAGTATTTT. It translates to CASSFRGDTQYF.

The DNA for the CDR3 is TGTGCCAGCAGCTTTCCCGTCAGGGCCACTGAAGCTTTCTTT. Residues: CASSFPVRATEAFF. J is TRBJ1-1 and V is TRBV7-2, with D possibly matching TRBD1 (5 bases). CDR3 size: 14 residues. The ends were cut back, 3 bases at V and 4 bases at J, with 12 bases in the middle. Germline values: CDR1 SGHTA, CDR2 FQGNSA.

The chain is built from TRBV5-1 and TRBJ2-3; 10 positions agree with TRBD2. There are 15 residues in the CDR3. V shed 4 bases and J 1 base; nucleotides not matched to a gene: 3. CDR1 and CDR2 (germline): SGHRS, YFSETQ. The CDR3 region is CASSRLAGGTDTQYF. The CDR3 DNA reads TGCGCCAGCAGCCGCCTAGCGGGAGGCACAGATACGCAGTATTTT.